Described below is a single TCR beta chain sequence and its context. Its antigen remains unidentified. TCRdb used MiXCR to reprocess the RT-PCR reads, holding one entry per CDR3 protein. The sample includes 590,000 or so distinct CDR3 sequences, about 14% of them seen just once. Trimming took off 0 bases at V and 1 base at J, with 11 bases between the two ends. There are 15 residues in the CDR3. Germline V gives CDR1 SGDLS, CDR2 YYNGEE. The data derive from a study of response to subunit inactivated influenza vaccine. Study-level points and caveats: The authors suggested that few new T cells are recruited per seasonal influenza vaccination.

This clonotype originated in a man aged 50 to 60 who received an inactivated influenza vaccine. This sequence joins TRBV9 and TRBJ2-7; D gene unclear. The source material was PBMCs from blood, sampled 14 to 15 days before vaccination. The CDR3 spells CASSVGKGRSYEQYF. In nucleotides, the CDR3 is TGTGCCAGCAGCGTAGGTAAAGGCAGGTCCTACGAGCAGTACTTC.